This TCR beta chain was obtained from a study of cytomegalovirus exposure and HLA in healthy donors (dated 2017 in TCRdb). For the wider study: A later analysis indicated that the 130 or so validation repertoires were generated on the platform also employed for the approximately 670 repertoires of the first cohort. The study was designed to test whether signatures of past pathogen exposure could be identified by cataloging public T cell receptors. High-throughput TCR immunosequencing, statistical association of individual TCRs with disease status, and machine learning were combined to predict cytomegalovirus infection status. A separate validation cohort of 90 to 150 different subjects was used in addition to the approximately 610-subject first cohort. Beyond this particular receptor, the publication reports: The study listed 164 TCR beta chains as associated with cytomegalovirus. The authors suggested that the approach could potentially be generalized to other disease states and immunological phenotypes. Subsequent analysis determined that TCRs grouped into clusters in the first cohort also showed a tendency toward co-occurrence across the approximately 110 validation repertoires, and approximately 94% of cluster scores exceeded 0. In both the original and validation cohorts, the classifier was reported to diagnose cytomegalovirus status with high specificity and sensitivity. Most TCR sequences were seen in very few donors, while some public TCRs were found in many individuals. Three of the identified cytomegalovirus-associated TCR beta chains were confirmed in vitro to be specific for cytomegalovirus antigens. A later analysis had no HLA typing for the validation cohort, so co-occurrence there was scored across all 130 or so repertoires.

Library method: the immunoSEQ multiplex PCR assay. Per the original workflow: A statistical classification framework was built to diagnose cytomegalovirus status from the catalog of TCR beta chain sequences. The immuneACCESS repertoire file appears here via TCRdb, limited to in-frame rearrangements. These files lack a portion of the clones; in checked studies, under half of the deficit traces to unresolved V genes, and the cause of the others is not known. V, J and clone size were drawn from that table, and D and trimming were deduced from the DNA. Here the sample has about 98,000 clones; roughly 89% occur a single time. The ten largest make up roughly 3.7% of the sample. On this clone: The target of this receptor is not known. Per-base quality was not reported, and no clone a single base away is much larger than it.

Sequences LNHDA (CDR1) and SQIVND (CDR2) are obtained from the germline V gene (reference sequence). V drops 0 bases and J drops 3 bases, leaving 14 bases in between. Taken from cysteine to phenylalanine, the CDR3 has 16 residues. Only CDR3 DNA is held: 48 bases, read in frame from base 1. The donors belonged to the validation cohort of approximately 130 subjects, which was separate from the approximately 680-subject first cohort. Recombination connected TRBV19 to TRBJ1-2; no D gene can be assigned with confidence. Sequencing used PBMCs. The TCR comes from a woman in her twenties or thirties in good health and CMV-seronegative. The bases read TGTGCCAGTAGTATAGATCTTACAGCCACCGACTATGGCTACACCTTC. Translated, it reads CASSIDLTATDYGYTF. The CDR3, completed at both ends by the reference TRBV19 and TRBJ1-2 genes, gives the full variable domain DGGITQSPKYLFRKEGQNVTLSCEQNLNHDAMYWYRQDPGQGLRLIYYSQIVNDFQKGDIAEGYSVSREKKESFPLTVTSAQKNPTAFYLCASSIDLTATDYGYTFGSGTRLTVV.